This T cell receptor beta chain was obtained from a study of CD8 T cells in Susac syndrome. The CDR3 runs to 16 residues. Germline V gene lookup returns CDR1 LGHDT and CDR2 YNNKEL (reference sequence). J gave up 7 bases and V 1 base, and 7 bases lay outside the gene matches. Sequencing targeted TCR beta in blood CD8+ and CD4+ T cells. TEMRA cells were FACS-enriched, with CD8+ and CD4+ T cells isolated negatively. The RNA input was about 0.45 to 1 ug, and it was reverse transcribed with random hexamers. TCRdb reprocessed the immunoSEQ multiplex PCR reads via MiXCR and lists one record per CDR3 protein. The sample includes 250,000 to 350,000 distinct CDR3 sequences, approximately 84% of them seen just once. The sample holds one count of this clonotype.

What was sequenced was CD8+ T cells from PBMCs. This chain joins TRBV3-1 and TRBJ2-1; 10 positions match TRBD2. This clonotype originated in a human donor with multiple sclerosis. In nucleotides, the CDR3 is TGTGCCAGCAGCCAAGTAAATAGCGGGAGGCTTAATGAGCAGTTCTTC. Its translation: CASSQVNSGRLNEQFF.